This T cell receptor (beta chain) was sequenced in a study of response to subunit inactivated influenza vaccine. V was trimmed by 5 bases and J by 4 bases, leaving 9 bases between them. Germline CDR1 is LGHDT and CDR2 is YNNKEL (reference sequence). The CDR3 runs to 14 residues. Study results and limitations: The authors suggested that every seasonal influenza vaccination recruits few new T cells.

With respect to this clonotype: Antigen unknown.

TCRdb recomputed calls from the RT-PCR reads with MiXCR, one row per CDR3 protein. The table has 700,000 to 800,000 distinct CDR3 sequences, roughly 18% seen once. The sequenced sample was PBMCs from blood, obtained 4 to 6 days after vaccination. The genes are TRBV3-1 and TRBJ1-6; D ambiguous. This sequence was found in a man over 45 who received an inactivated influenza vaccine. The CDR3 DNA is TGTGCCAGCAGCGTCCAGCATTATAATTCACCCCTCCACTTT. It yields the protein CASSVQHYNSPLHF.